A selection of T cell receptor beta chains follows, all from one sample in a study of blood T cell repertoires in COVID-19. Produced via immunoSEQ multiplex PCR; TCRdb's table is partial and in-frame only. This sample has 93,000 or so clones, with roughly 88% found just once. Sequenced material: peripheral blood. These receptors all come from a human donor in a cohort sampled during active COVID-19. CDR3s include the opening cysteine and the closing phenylalanine or tryptophan. D genes are given only for firm matches. Not every row has a clone size; where given, it reads once, few, many or a size class.

>-|TRBJ1-1|many|TRBV6-5
CASSLQGNTEAFF
TGTGCCAGCAGCTTACAGGGGAACACTGAAGCTTTCTTT
>-|TRBJ2-1|once|TRBV10-3
CAISESNRGAGKEQFF
TGTGCCATCAGTGAGTCGAATCGGGGGGCCGGAAAAGAGCAGTTCTTC
>-|TRBJ2-3|-|TRBV5-4
CASSLVGGGTDTQYF
TGTGCCAGCAGCTTGGTGGGAGGCGGCACAGATACGCAGTATTTT
>-|TRBJ1-2|-|TRBV19
CASTVRQDPPRGYTF
TGTGCCAGTACCGTCCGGCAGGATCCCCCTCGAGGCTACACCTTC
>-|TRBJ2-5|-|TRBV7-2
CASSPRETQYF
TGTGCCAGCAGCCCTAGGGAGACCCAGTACTTC
>-|TRBJ1-4|-|TRBV5-1
CASSIQANEKLFF
TGCGCCAGCAGTATACAAGCTAATGAAAAACTGTTTTTT
>TRBD1|TRBJ1-1|once|TRBV9
CASSSGQGGGTEAFF
TGTGCCAGCAGCTCGGGACAGGGAGGGGGCACTGAAGCTTTCTTT
>TRBD1|TRBJ1-6|-|TRBV28
CASSPYGQGISPLHF
TGTGCCAGCAGCCCTTACGGACAGGGTATTTCACCCCTCCACTTT
>TRBD1|TRBJ2-5|-|TRBV5-8
CASSLGTGKTQYF
TGTGCCAGCAGCTTGGGGACAGGGAAGACCCAGTACTTC
>-|TRBJ1-3|-|TRBV6-5
CASTPGGPAGNTIYF
TGTGCCAGCACCCCGGGGGGGCCCGCTGGAAACACCATATATTTT
>TRBD1|TRBJ1-5|-|TRBV30
CAWSFRTGWGQPQHF
TGTGCCTGGAGTTTCCGGACAGGGTGGGGTCAGCCCCAGCATTTT
>TRBD2|TRBJ2-5|-|TRBV19
CASSAGGGSNQETQYF
TGTGCCAGTAGTGCGGGCGGGGGGTCCAACCAAGAGACCCAGTACTTC
>-|TRBJ1-2|-|TRBV9
CASSALDRTYGYTF
TGTGCCAGCAGCGCCCTAGACAGGACCTATGGCTACACCTTC
>-|TRBJ2-2|-|TRBV27
CASRTGTGELFF
TGTGCCAGCAGAACCGGTACCGGGGAGCTGTTTTTT
>-|TRBJ2-7|-|TRBV5-1
CASSLAPTGALNEQYF
TGCGCCAGCAGCTTAGCACCGACAGGCGCGCTCAATGAGCAGTACTTC
>-|TRBJ2-3|-|TRBV29-1
CSAQPTGYADTQYF
TGCAGCGCCCAACCCACAGGGTACGCAGATACGCAGTATTTT
>-|TRBJ1-1|-|TRBV5-1
CASSFAQGGTEAFF
TGCGCCAGCAGCTTTGCACAGGGTGGGACTGAAGCTTTCTTT
>TRBD1|TRBJ2-7|-|TRBV6-5
CASSYPGQGYYEQYF
TGTGCCAGCAGTTACCCCGGACAGGGTTACTACGAGCAGTACTTC
>TRBD2|TRBJ2-5|-|TRBV11-2
CASNSQGLAGTETQYF
TGTGCCAGCAACTCACAGGGACTAGCGGGAACGGAGACCCAGTACTTC
>TRBD1|TRBJ2-3|once|TRBV7-3
CASSLDRGRADTQYF
TGTGCCAGCAGCCTCGACAGGGGGCGAGCAGATACGCAGTATTTT
>-|TRBJ2-7|-|TRBV5-6
CASSAGSPSYEQYF
TGTGCCAGCAGCGCCGGGAGCCCCTCCTACGAGCAGTACTTC
>-|TRBJ1-1|few|TRBV10-2
CASLGVRPKNTEAFF
TGCGCCAGCCTCGGGGTCCGTCCCAAGAACACTGAAGCTTTCTTT
>-|TRBJ1-3|-|TRBV15
CATSRDRGSGNTIYF
TGTGCCACCAGCAGAGATAGGGGTTCTGGAAACACCATATATTTT
>-|TRBJ1-2|-|TRBV3-1/TRBV3-2
CASSQQGPGGYTF
TGTGCCAGCAGCCAACAGGGGCCTGGGGGCTACACCTTC
>-|TRBJ1-2|-|TRBV5-1
CASSLATQDYGYTF
TGCGCCAGCAGCTTGGCGACACAGGACTATGGCTACACCTTC
>TRBD2|TRBJ2-3|-|TRBV4-1
CASSTRPGLAGFGTDTQYF
TGCGCCAGCAGCACTCGCCCGGGACTAGCGGGGTTTGGCACAGATACGCAGTATTTT
>-|TRBJ1-4|-|TRBV10-1
CASSEGQLSDEKLFF
TGCGCCAGCAGTGAGGGACAGCTCTCGGATGAAAAACTGTTTTTT
>-|TRBJ2-1|once|TRBV5-5
CASSLSVTSSYNEQFF
TGTGCCAGCAGTCTCAGCGTAACGAGCTCCTACAATGAGCAGTTCTTC
>-|TRBJ1-6|few|TRBV6-5
CASRVTRGGSSPLHF
TGTGCCAGCAGAGTCACCAGGGGCGGGAGTTCACCCCTCCACTTT
>TRBD1|TRBJ1-1|-|TRBV5-6
CASSYNRGLTEAFF
TGTGCCAGCAGCTATAACAGGGGGCTCACTGAAGCTTTCTTT
>-|TRBJ2-1|-|TRBV15
CATSRDFGEQFF
TGTGCCACCAGCAGAGATTTCGGGGAGCAGTTCTTC
>-|TRBJ2-7|-|TRBV11-2
CASSSRTRWADSYEQYF
TGTGCCAGCAGCTCTCGTACCCGGTGGGCAGACTCCTACGAGCAGTACTTC
>-|TRBJ1-1|-|TRBV12-3/TRBV12-4
CASSLNRVKVF
TGTGCCAGCAGTTTAAACAGGGTTAAGGTCTTT
>-|TRBJ1-6|-|TRBV5-3
CARSYRRYYGILGPSSYNSPLHF
TGTGCCAGAAGCTACAGGCGGTATTACGGAATATTGGGTCCGAGCTCCTATAATTCACCCCTCCACTTT
>TRBD2|TRBJ2-1|-|TRBV5-5
CASNPAPGTSGNEQFF
TGTGCCAGCAACCCCGCCCCAGGGACTAGCGGCAATGAGCAGTTCTTC
>TRBD1|TRBJ2-1|-|TRBV4-1
CASRGQGHNEQFF
TGCGCCAGCAGGGGACAGGGCCACAATGAGCAGTTCTTC
>-|TRBJ2-3|many|TRBV6-2/TRBV6-3
CASSPRLGGDTQYF
TGTGCCAGCAGTCCCCGCCTCGGCGGAGATACGCAGTATTTT
>-|TRBJ2-1|-|TRBV9
CASSVGLGVSSYNEQFF
TGTGCCAGCAGCGTAGGTCTCGGAGTAAGCTCCTACAATGAGCAGTTCTTC
>TRBD2|TRBJ2-3|-|TRBV6-6
CASSFYTSGGDTQYF
TGTGCCAGCAGTTTCTACACTAGCGGAGGCGATACGCAGTATTTT
>-|TRBJ2-3|-|TRBV10-3
CAISSFQTTRRDTDTQYF
TGTGCCATCAGTTCCTTCCAGACAACCCGGCGGGACACAGATACGCAGTATTTT
>TRBD1|TRBJ1-2|-|TRBV27
CASKKIWTGEDGYTF
TGTGCCAGCAAAAAAATATGGACAGGGGAGGATGGCTACACCTTC
>-|TRBJ2-1|-|TRBV11-3
CASSSAGHEQFF
TGTGCCAGCAGCTCAGCGGGTCATGAGCAGTTCTTC
>-|TRBJ2-2|-|TRBV27
CASSLYNPRKWNTGELFF
TGTGCCAGCAGTTTATATAACCCCAGGAAATGGAACACCGGGGAGCTGTTTTTT
>TRBD2|TRBJ2-7|-|TRBV27
CASREAGLAKGEQYF
TGTGCCAGCAGGGAAGCGGGACTAGCTAAGGGCGAGCAGTACTTC
>TRBD1|TRBJ2-3|-|TRBV7-2
CASSSLRGRTDTQYF
TGTGCCAGCAGCTCTCTCAGGGGGCGGACAGATACGCAGTATTTT
>TRBD1|TRBJ1-4|-|TRBV27
CASAGTGGEKLFF
TGTGCCAGCGCCGGGACAGGCGGTGAAAAACTGTTTTTT
>TRBD2|TRBJ2-1|-|TRBV18
CASSPYGGGPPYNEQFF
TGTGCCAGCTCACCTTACGGGGGGGGGCCTCCCTACAATGAGCAGTTCTTC
>TRBD1|TRBJ2-5|-|TRBV6-5
CALRDRGRETQYF
TGTGCCTTGAGGGACAGGGGGAGGGAGACCCAGTACTTC
>TRBD2|TRBJ2-3|-|TRBV29-1
CSGQREGRRTDTQYF
TGCAGCGGCCAGCGGGAGGGCCGGCGGACAGATACGCAGTATTTT
>TRBD2|TRBJ2-5|-|TRBV7-9
CASSLAWAGGLETQHF
TGTGCCAGCAGCTTAGCTTGGGCGGGGGGGCTCGAGACCCAGCACTTC
>TRBD2|TRBJ2-1|-|TRBV7-9
CASSRLAGGPNEQFF
TGTGCCAGCAGCCGTCTAGCGGGAGGGCCCAATGAGCAGTTCTTC
>-|TRBJ2-1|once|TRBV28
CASSLPTGTEQFF
TGTGCCAGCAGTTTACCTACCGGGACAGAGCAGTTCTTC
>-|TRBJ2-1|-|TRBV2
CASRFGVFEQFF
TGTGCCAGCAGATTCGGAGTATTTGAGCAGTTCTTC
>-|TRBJ2-3|-|TRBV19
CASSTDPGTDTQYF
TGTGCCAGTAGTACCGATCCGGGCACAGATACGCAGTATTTT
>TRBD2|TRBJ2-1|once|TRBV29-1
CSGETSGGHNEQFF
TGCAGCGGAGAGACTAGCGGGGGACACAATGAGCAGTTCTTC
>TRBD2|TRBJ2-2|-|TRBV5-6
CASSLALLAGVGELFF
TGTGCCAGCAGCTTGGCCCTCCTAGCGGGAGTCGGGGAGCTGTTTTTT
>-|TRBJ1-2|-|TRBV6-4
CASSEEFGGVLDGYTF
TGTGCCAGCAGCGAGGAATTCGGAGGGGTTCTAGATGGCTACACCTTC
>TRBD1|TRBJ2-7|-|TRBV6-5
CASLRTGVDEQYF
TGTGCCAGCCTTAGGACAGGGGTCGACGAGCAGTACTTC
>-|TRBJ1-5|-|TRBV6-5
CATTGGVGNQPQHF
TGTGCCACCACGGGAGGGGTAGGTAATCAGCCCCAGCATTTT
>-|TRBJ1-5|few|TRBV12-3/TRBV12-4
CASSLYPDQPQHF
TGTGCCAGCAGTTTGTATCCTGATCAGCCCCAGCATTTT